Listed below are T cell receptor beta chains from one sample, sequenced in a study of blood T cell repertoires in COVID-19. Profiling relied on immunoSEQ multiplex PCR, and the TCRdb table lists in-frame clones only, not all of them. The sample contains approximately 70,000 clones, approximately 82% of which appear only once. Sequenced: peripheral blood. These receptors all stem from a woman at least 80 years old with acute or convalescent COVID-19. The CDR3 runs from the conserved cysteine through the conserved F or W. The D gene is left open where the match is weak.

j_call v_call d_call cdr3_aa cdr3_nt
TRBJ1-6 TRBV19 . CASSIGGDSPLHF TGTGCCAGTAGTATCGGGGGGGATTCACCCCTCCACTTT
TRBJ1-2 TRBV2 TRBD1 CASSEALRAGGNGYTF TGTGCCAGCAGTGAAGCGCTTAGAGCAGGGGGTAATGGCTACACCTTC
TRBJ2-7 TRBV7-8 TRBD1 CASSLVGTVKGYEQYF TGTGCCAGCAGCTTAGTTGGGACAGTGAAGGGTTACGAGCAGTACTTC
TRBJ2-3 TRBV2 TRBD2 CASSELGTSGGNTDTQYF TGTGCCAGCAGTGAATTAGGGACTAGCGGGGGTAACACAGATACGCAGTATTTT
TRBJ1-1 TRBV3-1/TRBV3-2 . CASSEDSEAFF TGTGCCAGCAGCGAAGACAGTGAAGCTTTCTTT
TRBJ1-1 TRBV27 TRBD1 CASSPGTANTEAFF TGTGCCAGCAGTCCAGGGACAGCGAACACTGAAGCTTTCTTT
TRBJ2-5 TRBV13 TRBD2 CASSLWQRGGRETQYF TGTGCCAGCAGCTTATGGCAGCGGGGGGGAAGAGAGACCCAGTACTTC
TRBJ1-4 TRBV5-1 TRBD1 CASSPTGSNEKLFF TGCGCCAGCAGCCCGACAGGGTCAAATGAAAAACTGTTTTTT
TRBJ1-2 TRBV14 TRBD1 CASSLTGGKDYGYTF TGTGCCAGCAGCCTCACAGGGGGAAAGGACTATGGCTACACCTTC
TRBJ2-2 TRBV7-2 TRBD2 CASSLGLAGLTGELFF TGTGCCAGCAGCTTAGGGTTAGCGGGACTCACCGGGGAGCTGTTTTTT
TRBJ1-1 TRBV3-1/TRBV3-2 TRBD1 CASSPNRDRVNTEAFF TGTGCCAGCAGCCCCAACCGGGACAGGGTGAACACTGAAGCTTTCTTT
TRBJ2-3 TRBV10-1 TRBD1 CASSLGTGSTDTQYF TGCGCCAGCAGCCTCGGGACAGGGAGCACAGATACGCAGTATTTT
TRBJ2-3 TRBV2 . CASSEQGIRATQYF TGTGCCAGCAGTGAACAGGGTATAAGGGCTACGCAGTATTTT
TRBJ1-6 TRBV6-4 TRBD1 CASSDSAGGNSPLHF TGTGCCAGCAGTGACTCTGCAGGGGGTAATTCACCCCTCCACTTT
TRBJ1-1 TRBV6-5 . CASHDTQGEAFF TGTGCCAGCCACGACACACAGGGTGAAGCTTTCTTT
TRBJ2-7 TRBV7-9 TRBD1 CASSFGTGDTYEQYF TGTGCCAGCAGCTTCGGGACAGGGGACACCTACGAGCAGTACTTC
TRBJ1-1 TRBV11-1 TRBD1 CASSFNRGETEAFF TGTGCCAGCAGCTTCAACAGGGGGGAAACTGAAGCTTTCTTT
TRBJ2-5 TRBV7-2 . CASSPWTAQETQYF TGTGCCAGCAGCCCTTGGACAGCCCAAGAGACCCAGTACTTC
TRBJ1-5 TRBV30 . CAWSGGLANQPQHF TGTGCCTGGAGTGGGGGACTGGCAAATCAGCCCCAGCATTTT
TRBJ2-2 TRBV3-1/TRBV3-2 TRBD2 CASSPRTSPSTGELFF TGTGCCAGCAGCCCCAGGACTAGCCCAAGCACCGGGGAGCTGTTTTTT